The rows below give T cell receptor beta chains drawn from one sample of a study of PD-1 blockade in classical Hodgkin lymphoma. Some clones are missing from TCRdb's copy, which holds only in-frame ones; the method was immunoSEQ multiplex PCR. Counted here are about 75,000 clones, more than 85% occurring once; the ten biggest clones make up about 8%. Sample: peripheral blood mononuclear cells (PBMCs), taken at baseline. These receptors were taken from a human donor with classical Hodgkin lymphoma. The CDR3 runs from the conserved cysteine through the conserved F or W. A D gene is named only where the DNA matches it firmly. Clone size appears in some rows only: once, few, many, or a class for an expanded clone.

CDR3 protein,CDR3 DNA,clone size,D gene,V gene,J gene
CASTIGRFTGELFF,TGTGCCAGCACGATCGGCAGATTCACCGGGGAGCTGTTTTTT,NA,NA,TRBV27,TRBJ2-2
CSAASREEAFF,TGCAGTGCCGCTTCACGGGAGGAAGCTTTCTTT,NA,NA,TRBV20-1,TRBJ1-1
CASSLRAGVGSETQYF,TGTGCCAGCAGCTTAAGGGCAGGGGTGGGTTCGGAGACCCAGTACTTC,once,NA,TRBV11-1,TRBJ2-5
CASSKERPSTDTQYF,TGTGCCAGCAGCAAAGAGCGGCCTAGCACAGATACGCAGTATTTT,once,NA,TRBV9,TRBJ2-3
CAYHPGHHQETQYF,TGTGCCTACCACCCGGGACACCACCAAGAGACCCAGTACTTC,NA,NA,TRBV30,TRBJ2-5
CASSEFRGESEAFF,TGTGCCAGCAGTGAATTCAGAGGGGAAAGTGAAGCTTTCTTT,NA,NA,TRBV25-1,TRBJ1-1
CASSLVSTENYGYTF,TGTGCCAGCAGCTTAGTTTCTACGGAAAACTATGGCTACACCTTC,NA,NA,TRBV7-9,TRBJ1-2
CASSPRGSTDTQYF,TGTGCCAGCAGTCCAAGGGGTTCCACAGATACGCAGTATTTT,NA,NA,TRBV28,TRBJ2-3
CASRPPGGMGETQYF,TGTGCCAGCAGACCCCCAGGGGGGATGGGAGAGACCCAGTACTTC,NA,NA,TRBV13,TRBJ2-5
CASSLANQGPNYGYTF,TGTGCCAGCAGCTTAGCAAATCAGGGACCTAACTATGGCTACACCTTC,NA,NA,TRBV7-8,TRBJ1-2
CASSEYGTPALNYGYTF,TGTGCCAGCAGTGAATACGGGACACCAGCCTTAAACTATGGCTACACCTTC,NA,NA,TRBV25-1,TRBJ1-2
CAIPDREGTEAFF,TGTGCCATCCCGGACAGGGAGGGCACTGAAGCTTTCTTT,NA,TRBD1,TRBV2,TRBJ1-1
CASSQGQGAYNYGYTF,TGTGCCAGCAGCCAAGGGCAGGGGGCGTATAACTATGGCTACACCTTC,NA,TRBD1,TRBV5-4,TRBJ1-2
CASSLAGTGPTYEQYF,TGTGCCAGCAGCCTAGCCGGGACAGGTCCTACCTACGAGCAGTACTTC,NA,TRBD1,TRBV27,TRBJ2-7
CASSLMGGTSYEQYF,TGCGCCAGCAGCTTGATGGGGGGGACGAGTTACGAGCAGTACTTC,NA,TRBD2,TRBV5-1,TRBJ2-7
CASSVEGGAGGLFSYEQYF,TGTGCCAGCAGCGTAGAGGGGGGCGCTGGGGGCCTTTTTTCCTACGAGCAGTACTTC,once,NA,TRBV9,TRBJ2-7
CASSYEREGHGYTF,TGTGCCAGCAGTTACGAAAGGGAAGGGCATGGCTACACCTTC,NA,NA,TRBV6-5,TRBJ1-2
CASSFRGTGGGETQYF,TGTGCCAGCAGTTTCCGCGGGACAGGGGGCGGCGAGACCCAGTACTTC,NA,TRBD1,TRBV27,TRBJ2-5
CASSAWTGPAYEQYF,TGTGCCAGCAGCGCGTGGACAGGGCCCGCCTACGAGCAGTACTTC,NA,TRBD1,TRBV5-6,TRBJ2-7
CASSVGSSGFYEQYF,TGTGCCAGCAGCGTAGGATCTAGCGGGTTCTACGAGCAGTACTTC,NA,TRBD2,TRBV9,TRBJ2-7
CASILPTGTGTGGYTF,TGTGCCAGCATTCTACCGACCGGGACAGGGACTGGTGGCTACACCTTC,NA,TRBD1,TRBV27,TRBJ1-2
CASSLAPGHNENTEAFF,TGTGCCAGCAGCTTAGCCCCGGGACACAATGAGAACACTGAAGCTTTCTTT,NA,NA,TRBV7-9,TRBJ1-1
CASSRDYSNQPQHF,TGTGCCAGCAGTCGGGACTATAGCAATCAGCCCCAGCATTTT,NA,NA,TRBV6-1,TRBJ1-5
CASSSPPSGGNTGELFF,TGCGCCAGCAGCTCCCCTCCTAGCGGGGGGAACACCGGGGAGCTGTTTTTT,NA,TRBD2,TRBV5-1,TRBJ2-2
CASSFVENTGELFF,TGTGCCAGCAGCTTTGTAGAGAACACCGGGGAGCTGTTTTTT,NA,NA,TRBV7-7,TRBJ2-2
CASSPGQGWSKNIQYF,TGCGCCAGCAGCCCGGGACAGGGATGGTCCAAAAACATTCAGTACTTC,once,TRBD1,TRBV5-1,TRBJ2-4
CASIRGSARSYEQYF,TGTGCCAGCATACGAGGTAGCGCTCGATCCTACGAGCAGTACTTC,NA,NA,TRBV28,TRBJ2-7
CASSLVWGSFYEQYF,TGTGCCAGCAGTTTAGTTTGGGGGAGTTTCTACGAGCAGTACTTC,NA,NA,TRBV27,TRBJ2-7
CAFFPPGGGGDNSPLHF,TGTGCCTTTTTCCCCCCGGGGGGGGGTGGTGATAATTCACCCCTCCACTTT,once,NA,TRBV7-9,TRBJ1-6
CASSIAGGDSGNTIYF,TGCGCCAGCAGCATAGCCGGTGGGGACTCTGGAAACACCATATATTTT,NA,NA,TRBV5-1,TRBJ1-3
CASSLRDRSYEQYF,TGTGCCAGCAGCTTGCGTGACAGGTCCTACGAGCAGTACTTC,NA,NA,TRBV5-5,TRBJ2-7
CASSYRQTDTQYF,TGTGCCAGCAGCTATAGACAGACAGATACGCAGTATTTT,NA,NA,TRBV9,TRBJ2-3
CASSQDTASGSYEQYF,TGCGCCAGCAGCCAAGATACGGCTAGCGGGAGTTACGAGCAGTACTTC,NA,TRBD2,TRBV4-1,TRBJ2-7
CASSVGGRDEKLFF,TGTGCCAGCAGCGTAGGAGGGAGGGACGAAAAACTGTTTTTT,NA,NA,TRBV9,TRBJ1-4
CASSVALGAPLPYEQYF,TGTGCCAGCAGCGTAGCTTTGGGGGCACCGCTCCCCTACGAGCAGTACTTC,NA,NA,TRBV9,TRBJ2-7
CASSLASSKSGRYYEQYF,TGTGCCAGCAGCTTAGCGTCTTCGAAAAGCGGGAGGTACTACGAGCAGTACTTC,once,TRBD2,TRBV7-7,TRBJ2-7
CAISEAPGLNQPQHF,TGTGCCATCAGTGAGGCCCCGGGTCTCAATCAGCCCCAGCATTTT,NA,NA,TRBV10-3,TRBJ1-5
CASRLATRLAAPETQYF,TGTGCAAGTCGCTTAGCAACGCGGCTAGCGGCGCCGGAGACCCAGTACTTC,once,NA,TRBV12-2,TRBJ2-5
CASSQDELAEGTGELFF,TGTGCCAGCAGCCAAGATGAGCTAGCGGAGGGCACCGGGGAGCTGTTTTTT,NA,TRBD2,TRBV14,TRBJ2-2
CASSLDGSTDTQYF,TGTGCCAGCAGCTTAGACGGGAGCACAGATACGCAGTATTTT,NA,NA,TRBV11-3,TRBJ2-3
CASSLGGIDTQYF,TGTGCCAGCAGTTTAGGCGGAATAGATACGCAGTATTTT,NA,NA,TRBV28,TRBJ2-3
CASSGAGGALSKRPQHF,TGTGCCAGCTCAGGTGCAGGGGGGGCGCTTAGTAAGAGGCCCCAGCATTTT,NA,TRBD1,TRBV18,TRBJ1-5
CSVWGGPRQANEQYF,TGCAGCGTTTGGGGGGGCCCGAGACAGGCCAACGAGCAGTACTTC,NA,NA,TRBV29-1,TRBJ2-7
CASSPDRALLYEQYF,TGTGCCAGCAGTCCAGACAGGGCCTTACTTTACGAGCAGTACTTC,NA,TRBD1,TRBV27,TRBJ2-7
CASSSSGPLETQYF,TGTGCCAGCAGTTCGTCGGGCCCCTTGGAGACCCAGTACTTC,NA,NA,TRBV27,TRBJ2-5
CASSVGQSSYNEQFF,TGTGCCAGCAGCGTCGGACAGTCTTCCTACAATGAGCAGTTCTTC,NA,NA,TRBV9,TRBJ2-1
CASSSEGNSGNTIYF,TGTGCCAGCAGCTCCGAGGGCAACTCTGGAAACACCATATATTTT,NA,NA,TRBV11-3,TRBJ1-3
CASSPWADTSGRASDF,TGCGCCAGCAGCCCTTGGGCGGACACTAGCGGGAGGGCCTCGGACTTC,NA,TRBD2,TRBV5-1,TRBJ2-5
CASSRDRSTSGANVLTF,TGTGCCAGCAGCCGGGACAGGTCGACCTCTGGGGCCAACGTCCTGACTTTC,NA,TRBD1,TRBV7-3,TRBJ2-6
CAWSVGRGLQPQHF,TGTGCCTGGAGTGTAGGCAGGGGGCTTCAGCCCCAGCATTTT,NA,TRBD1,TRBV30,TRBJ1-5
CASSWTTYTGELFF,TGTGCCAGCAGTTGGACCACATACACCGGGGAGCTGTTTTTT,once,NA,TRBV27,TRBJ2-2
CASSVATGRSSGANVLTF,TGTGCCAGCAGCGTAGCTACTGGGCGGTCCTCTGGGGCCAACGTCCTGACTTTC,NA,NA,TRBV9,TRBJ2-6
CASSDIQQGQANYGYTF,TGTGCCAGCAGTGATATACAGCAGGGACAGGCTAACTATGGCTACACCTTC,NA,TRBD1,TRBV27,TRBJ1-2
CAWSVMGAGYEQYF,TGTGCCTGGAGTGTTATGGGGGCCGGGTACGAGCAGTACTTC,NA,NA,TRBV30,TRBJ2-7